This TCR beta chain was sequenced in a study of graft-versus-host responses after intestinal transplantation. On the study more broadly: Following induction with anti-thymocyte globulin, all recipients were given tacrolimus and steroids for about three years. Study results and limitations: The authors found GvH clones in recipient marrow, some appearing first in ileum or blood.

Method: immunoSEQ multiplex PCR; TCRdb's copy keeps in-frame clones and lacks some. The table shows roughly 21,000 clones, with 40% to 50% occurring only once. This clone was counted once. Researchers placed about 200,000 CFSE-labeled responder cells in culture with about 200,000 irradiated, violet-dye-labeled stimulator cells. Germline V gene sequence: CDR1 MRHNA, CDR2 SNTAGT. V lost 2 bases, J lost 9 bases, and 6 bases stayed unmatched. The CDR3 consists of 14 residues. This receptor was taken from a human patient who received an intestinal transplant. The sample was alloreactive CD8+ T cells from a mixed lymphocyte reaction culture, taken before intestinal transplant. Subset specified: CFSE-low proliferating T cells sorted from roughly 6-day pre-transplant mixed lymphocyte reaction (GvH or HvG direction). This chain links TRBV6-4 with TRBJ2-1; 8 positions agree with TRBD2. CDR3 in amino acids: CASSDPAGAAEQFF. The CDR3 nucleotides read TGTGCCAGCAGTGACCCAGCGGGAGCCGCTGAGCAGTTCTTC.